This TCR beta chain was sequenced for a study of blood T cell repertoires in COVID-19. Across the whole study: In each case, the material was cDNA or gDNA derived from T cells, B-cell-depleted T cells, or PBMCs.

Here immunoSEQ multiplex PCR was the method, and the copy in TCRdb shows in-frame clones only, minus some. The table shows 300,000 or so clones, with 90% occurring only once. The V and J ends lost 2 bases and 3 bases, in that order; junction bases with no gene match: 7. This CDR3 contains 16 residues. CDR1 SNHLY and CDR2 FYNNEI come from the germline V gene. What the recovered Cohort 3 donors had was two negative PCRs, clearance, or symptom resolution. Sequences were obtained from PBMCs or T cells enriched from blood (not recorded which). This TCR derives from a man in his sixties who had recovered from COVID-19. This chain links TRBV2 with TRBJ2-7, with TRBD1 matching over 10 bases. This CDR3 is CASSERDGTGDYEQYF. The CDR3 nucleotides are TGTGCCAGCAGTGAACGGGACGGGACAGGGGACTACGAGCAGTACTTC. Using reference TRBV2 and TRBJ2-7 for the parts outside the CDR3, the full variable domain is EPEVTQTPSHQVTQMGQEVILRCVPISNHLYFYWYRQILGQKVEFLVSFYNNEISEKSEIFDDQFSVERPDGSNFTLKIRSTKLEDSAMYFCASSERDGTGDYEQYFGPGTRLTVT.